Listed below are T cell receptor beta chains from one sample, sequenced in a study of metastatic and nonmetastatic thyroid tumors. TCRdb reprocessed the PCR reads using MiXCR. The table includes approximately 30,000 clones, around 3.9% detected once. Specimen: blood. The source of these receptors is a male donor with papillary thyroid cancer or a benign thyroid nodule (not recorded which). Some clones in this sample may be carry-over from other donors' samples. Both conserved end residues are part of each CDR3. D genes are given only for firm matches. Not all rows give a size; the values are once, few, many and, for expanded clones, a class.

>few|TRBV6-1|TRBJ1-2|.
TGTGCCAGCAGCCCTCGGGGGGTAAGGGGCTACACCTTC
CASSPRGVRGYTF
>.|TRBV25-1|TRBJ1-2|.
TGTGCCAGCAGTGACCCATGGGCCGGGGAGAGAAATGGCTACACCTTC
CASSDPWAGERNGYTF
>many|TRBV30|TRBJ2-7|.
TGTGCCTGGAGTGTATTAATGGCGGGAAGGAGGAAGCAGTACTTC
CAWSVLMAGRRKQYF
>many|TRBV29-1|TRBJ2-2|.
TGCAGCGTTGTAGGAGGGACTGACACCGGGGAGCTGTTTTTT
CSVVGGTDTGELFF
>few|TRBV12-3/TRBV12-4|TRBJ2-1|.
TGTGCCAGCAGTCCTCGTCCCTACAATGAGCAGTTCTTC
CASSPRPYNEQFF
>medium-sized|TRBV28|TRBJ2-1|.
TGTGCCAGCAGCTTCGGGACGAGCCGCATCGATGAGCAGTTCTTC
CASSFGTSRIDEQFF
>.|TRBV27|TRBJ1-3|.
TGTGCCAGCAGTTTAAGGGGGGCTGGAAACACCATATATTTT
CASSLRGAGNTIYF
>few|TRBV10-3|TRBJ2-7|TRBD1
TGTGCCATCATTCCGGGACAGAGGACCTACGAGCAGTACTTC
CAIIPGQRTYEQYF
>.|TRBV12-3/TRBV12-4|TRBJ1-4|TRBD1
TGTGCCAGCGATCCGGGACAGGGGCGAGAAAAACTGTTTTTT
CASDPGQGREKLFF
>many|TRBV6-4|TRBJ2-3|TRBD2
TGTGCCAGGACGGGACTACTCCGGGGCACAGATACGCAGTATTTT
CARTGLLRGTDTQYF
>.|TRBV27|TRBJ2-3|TRBD2
TGTGCCAGCATCCCTAGCGGGGGCGGCGCTACGCAGTATTTT
CASIPSGGGATQYF
>many|TRBV7-9|TRBJ1-3|.
TGTGCCAGCAGCTTGGGGGAAGGAAACACCATATATTTT
CASSLGEGNTIYF
>many|TRBV20-1|TRBJ2-1|TRBD1
TGCAGTGCTCTGGACAGGACGGGTATCAGGAATGAGCAGTTCTTC
CSALDRTGIRNEQFF
>few|TRBV6-5|TRBJ1-4|.
TGTGCCAGCAGTTACAGGGGTCGAACTAATGAAAAACTGTTTTTT
CASSYRGRTNEKLFF
>many|TRBV20-1|TRBJ2-7|.
TGCAGTGCTAGAGATGGTTCACAGAGTACCTACGAGCAGTACTTC
CSARDGSQSTYEQYF
>few|TRBV9|TRBJ2-5|.
TGTGCCAGCAGCGTTCCGGGACCTGGGGAGACCCAGTACTTC
CASSVPGPGETQYF
>.|TRBV15|TRBJ1-1|.
TGTGCCACCCAGCCATCCTACAGCGGGCGGATGGGAGCTTTCTTT
CATQPSYSGRMGAFF
>.|TRBV12-3/TRBV12-4|TRBJ2-2|.
TGTGCCAGCAGCCGTAGGCCCGGGGAGCTGTTTTTT
CASSRRPGELFF
>many|TRBV6-4|TRBJ2-2|.
TGTGCCAGCAGTGACTCGACTAGCACCGGGGAGCTGTTTTTT
CASSDSTSTGELFF
>.|TRBV30|TRBJ1-2|.
TGTGCCTGGACCTCGGGGCGACATGGCCACACCTTC
CAWTSGRHGHTF
>.|TRBV18|TRBJ1-4|TRBD1
TGTGCCAGCTCACCGGGACAGGGGATAGAGAATGAAAAACTGTTTTTT
CASSPGQGIENEKLFF
>many|TRBV9|TRBJ2-3|.
TGTGCCAGCAGCGTAGACCCAAGCACAGATACGCAGTATTTT
CASSVDPSTDTQYF
>.|TRBV20-1|TRBJ2-1|.
TGCAGTGCTAGAGGGGGTACCGGGATTTGCAATGAGCAGTTCTTC
CSARGGTGICNEQFF
>many|TRBV20-1|TRBJ2-1|TRBD2
TGCAGTGCTAGAGATCCCCAGCGGGAGGTTAATGAGCAGTTCTTC
CSARDPQREVNEQFF
>few|TRBV7-2|TRBJ2-7|TRBD1
TGTGCCAGCAGACAGACAGGGTCCTACGAGCAGTACTTC
CASRQTGSYEQYF
>medium-sized|TRBV6-6|TRBJ1-2|.
TGTGCCAGCAGTTACTCACGGACAGCTAACTATGGCTACACCTTC
CASSYSRTANYGYTF
>.|TRBV7-2|TRBJ2-3|.
TGTGCCAGCAGCTTAGACGGACAGTGCCATTGGACGCAGTATTTT
CASSLDGQCHWTQYF
>many|TRBV19|TRBJ2-3|TRBD1
TGTGCCAGTAGTACAGAAAGGGGGCCGGACCCCTTCGGAGATACGCAGTATTTT
CASSTERGPDPFGDTQYF
>many|TRBV14|TRBJ1-3|TRBD1
TGTGCCAGCAGCCCCCAACAGGGGTCGACCATATATTTT
CASSPQQGSTIYF
>many|TRBV20-1|TRBJ2-3|.
TGCAGTGCTAAAGACGGGGGCGCGGGCGAATATTTT
CSAKDGGAGEYF
>few|TRBV6-1|TRBJ2-3|TRBD2
TGTGCCGTGACTAGCGGAGCAGGAGTTACAGATACGCAGTATTTT
CAVTSGAGVTDTQYF
>many|TRBV28|TRBJ2-7|TRBD2
TGTGCCAGCGGCACGACAGGGGGGACTAGCGGGAGTAAAATGTACGAGCAGTACTTC
CASGTTGGTSGSKMYEQYF
>many|TRBV5-1|TRBJ1-1|TRBD1
TGCGCCAGCAGCTTGGACAGGGGGCATAGGAACACTGAAGCTTTCTTT
CASSLDRGHRNTEAFF
>many|TRBV7-2|TRBJ2-7|TRBD2
TGTGCCAGCGGAGCGGGACCCGCCGGCGAGCAGTACTTC
CASGAGPAGEQYF
>.|TRBV24-1|TRBJ2-2|.
TGTGCCACCAGTGATCCGTCAGTAGGGTCGAACACCGGGGAGCTGTTCTTT
CATSDPSVGSNTGELFF
>.|TRBV6-9|TRBJ1-6|.
TGTGCCAGCAGTTACCCTTCTAGCTCCTATAATTCACCCCTCCACTTT
CASSYPSSSYNSPLHF
>.|TRBV6-1|TRBJ2-1|TRBD2
TGTGCCAGCCATGTCACTAGCGGAAGCTCCTACAATGAGCAGTTCTTC
CASHVTSGSSYNEQFF
>.|TRBV19|TRBJ1-1|TRBD1
TGTGCCAGCAGAGACAGGGTATCGCAAGCTTTCTTC
CASRDRVSQAFF
>many|TRBV7-2|TRBJ1-1|.
TGTGCCAGCAGCCCTTACACTAACACTGAAGCTTTCTTT
CASSPYTNTEAFF
>.|TRBV12-3/TRBV12-4|TRBJ1-4|.
TGTGCCAGCAGCTCCAGTGGGGAACTTTTTTTT
CASSSSGELFF
>medium-sized|TRBV6-1|TRBJ2-5|.
TGTGCCAGCAGTCCGGGACAAGATCTGACCCAGTACTTC
CASSPGQDLTQYF